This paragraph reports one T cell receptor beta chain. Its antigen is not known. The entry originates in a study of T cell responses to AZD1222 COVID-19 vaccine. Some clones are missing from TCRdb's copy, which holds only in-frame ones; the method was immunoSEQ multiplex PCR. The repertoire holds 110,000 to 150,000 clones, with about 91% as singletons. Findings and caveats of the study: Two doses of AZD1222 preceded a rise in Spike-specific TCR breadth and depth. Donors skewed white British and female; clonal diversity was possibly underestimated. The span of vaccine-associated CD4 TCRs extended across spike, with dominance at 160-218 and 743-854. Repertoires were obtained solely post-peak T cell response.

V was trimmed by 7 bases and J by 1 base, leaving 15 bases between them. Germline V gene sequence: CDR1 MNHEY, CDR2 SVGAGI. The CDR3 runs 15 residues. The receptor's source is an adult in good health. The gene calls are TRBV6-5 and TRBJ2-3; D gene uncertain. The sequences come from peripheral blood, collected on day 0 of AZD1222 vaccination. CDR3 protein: CASTRGQHGTDTQYF. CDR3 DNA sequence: TGTGCCAGCACTAGAGGTCAGCATGGCACAGATACGCAGTATTTT.